What follows is one T cell receptor (beta chain) and its context. The antigen remains unidentified. This specimen belongs to a study of T cell responses to AZD1222 COVID-19 vaccine. Data came from immunoSEQ multiplex PCR; TCRdb stores just in-frame clones and leaves some out. Seen here are around 87,000 clones, over 75% observed once, and the top ten hold more than 2%. Second-dose recipients at about 4 or about 12 weeks were treated as one pooled group. The CDR3 extends over 11 amino acids. Trimming removed 1 base at V and 3 bases at J, with 4 bases between. The germline V gene encodes CDR1 GTSNPN and CDR2 SVGIG (reference sequence). Overall study findings and caveats: Clonal diversity was possibly underestimated, and white British individuals and females predominated among donors. Reports say nearly half of spike-specific TCRs go after unmutated variant regions. There were vaccine-associated CD4 TCRs across spike, dominant at 160-218 and 743-854.

The input for sequencing was peripheral blood, taken 28 days after the second AZD1222 dose. This chain connects TRBV30 to TRBJ2-7, with D unclear. This TCR derives from an adult who received the AZD1222 COVID-19 vaccine. The CDR3 reads CAWSGGYEQYF. The CDR3 nucleotides are TGTGCCTGGAGTGGCGGCTACGAGCAGTACTTC.